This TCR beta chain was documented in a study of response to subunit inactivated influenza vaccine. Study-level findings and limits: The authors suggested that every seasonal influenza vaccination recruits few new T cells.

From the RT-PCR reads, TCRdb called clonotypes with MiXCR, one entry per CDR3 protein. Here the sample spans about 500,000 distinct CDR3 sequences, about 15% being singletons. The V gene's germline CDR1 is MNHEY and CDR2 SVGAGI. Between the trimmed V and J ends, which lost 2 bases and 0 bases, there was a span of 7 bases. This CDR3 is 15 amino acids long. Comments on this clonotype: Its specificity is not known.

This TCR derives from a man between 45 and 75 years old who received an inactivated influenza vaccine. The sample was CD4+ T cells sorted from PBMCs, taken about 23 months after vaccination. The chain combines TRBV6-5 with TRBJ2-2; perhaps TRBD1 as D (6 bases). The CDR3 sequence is CASSYRGSNTGELFF. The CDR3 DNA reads TGTGCCAGCAGTTACAGGGGGTCGAACACCGGGGAGCTGTTTTTT.